Included here is one TCR beta chain sequence, with context. This entry is derived from a study of blood T cell repertoires in COVID-19. Study details: Samples taken during acute and convalescent COVID-19 were collected in the United States, Italy and Spain. Sample material is recorded as cDNA or gDNA derived from T cells, B-cell-depleted T cells, or PBMCs.

In the study's own analysis: It was from reference gene primer amplification that nucleated cell counts were estimated. Assay used: immunoSEQ multiplex PCR; TCRdb lists only in-frame clones, some missing. D and trimming come from the DNA, and the V and J calls and clone size come from that table. The top ten clones hold less than 6% of a sample with under 350,000 clones, around four fifths of them seen once. From germline, CDR1 is SGDLS and CDR2 YYNGEE. The trim removed 4 bases at V and 6 bases at J, leaving 4 bases unmatched. This CDR3 has 15 residues. This receptor was taken from a man in his fifties or sixties who had recovered from COVID-19. The V call is TRBV9, the J call TRBJ2-1, with 13 bases fitting TRBD2. Material for sequencing was peripheral blood. Here the CDR3 DNA reads TGTGCCAGCAGCTCCACTAGCGGGAGGGCCAATGAGCAGTTCTTC. Amino acid sequence: CASSSTSGRANEQFF.